The 12 T cell receptor beta chains in this list originate from one sample, sequenced in a study of T cell responses to AZD1222 COVID-19 vaccine. Sequenced by immunoSEQ multiplex PCR; TCRdb stores in-frame clones only, minus some. The sample lists around 140,000 clones, around 90% occurring once. The source was peripheral blood, collected 28 days after the second AZD1222 dose. Receptors were obtained from an adult who received the AZD1222 COVID-19 vaccine.

The chain carries TRBV14 and TRBJ1-6; D unresolved. The CDR3 contains 12 residues. Germline CDR1 reads SGHDN; CDR2 reads FVKESK. V was clipped by 5 bases and J by 6 bases, with 5 bases between them. Here the CDR3 DNA reads TGTGCCAGCAGCGCGGGTAATTCACCCCTCCACTTT. This sequence encodes CASSAGNSPLHF.

The chain couples TRBV29-1 to TRBJ2-1, with D possibly being TRBD1 or TRBD2 (5 bases each). The CDR3 is made up of 13 amino acids. Trimming removed 3 bases at V and 8 bases at J, with 14 bases between. CDR1 SQVTM and CDR2 ANQGSEA come from the germline V gene. The CDR3 DNA sequence: TGCAGCGTTGAGAGGGACGGTCTTGATGAGCAGTTCTTC. Its protein product is CSVERDGLDEQFF.

J is TRBJ2-4 and V is TRBV7-2; 13 nucleotides align to TRBD2. The V and J ends lost 2 bases and 6 bases, in that order; junction bases with no gene match: 7. This CDR3 has 17 residues. In germline, CDR1 is SGHTA, CDR2 FQGNSA. CDR3 in amino acids: CASSLYGTSGTGNIQYF. The CDR3 nucleotides read TGTGCCAGCAGCTTATACGGGACTAGCGGGACGGGAAACATTCAGTACTTC.

CDR3 in amino acids: CASSPGGTGQETQYF. As DNA, the CDR3 is TGTGCCAGCAGCCCAGGGGGGACAGGCCAAGAGACCCAGTACTTC. V usage is TRBV11-2 and J usage is TRBJ2-5, with 8 bases fitting TRBD1. CDR3 size: 15 residues. The trim removed 5 bases at V and 1 base at J, leaving 6 bases unmatched. The germline V gene has CDR1 SGHAT and CDR2 FQNNGV.

Only one count was recorded for this clone. V gene TRBV3-1 (or the pseudogene TRBV3-2) combines with J gene TRBJ2-4; 10 nucleotides match TRBD2. CDR1 and CDR2 from the germline V gene are LGHDT and YNNKEL (reference sequence). The trim removed 1 base at V and 7 bases at J, leaving 10 bases unmatched. The CDR3 runs 17 residues. The CDR3 is CASSQVPLAGVVNIQYF. Written as DNA, the CDR3 is TGTGCCAGCAGCCAAGTCCCGCTAGCGGGAGTAGTCAACATTCAGTACTTC.

This clone was found once. The chain recombines TRBV7-3 with TRBJ2-1, with 10 bases aligning to TRBD2. Germline V lookup: CDR1 SGHTA, CDR2 FQGTGA. J gave up 2 bases and V 3 bases, and 1 base lay outside the gene matches. The CDR3 consists of 15 residues. Here the CDR3 DNA reads TGTGCCAGCAGCTTTAGCGGGAGGACCTACAATGAGCAGTTCTTC. Protein: CASSFSGRTYNEQFF.

The chain couples TRBV3-1 (or the pseudogene TRBV3-2) to TRBJ1-2, with D unresolved. Trimming removed 0 bases from V and 6 bases from J, with 11 bases in between. The CDR3 loop spans 14 amino acids. Germline CDR1 is LGHDT and CDR2 is YNNKEL (reference sequence). The CDR3 here is CASSQDRRNDGYTF. The CDR3 DNA follows: TGTGCCAGCAGCCAAGACAGGAGAAACGATGGCTACACCTTC.

The rearrangement joins TRBV5-4 to TRBJ2-1; 8 bases fit TRBD1. There are 15 residues in the CDR3. Germline assignment: CDR1 SGHNT and CDR2 YYREEE (reference sequence). Unmatched junction bases numbered 10, after V lost 1 base and J lost 10 bases. DNA for the CDR3: TGTGCCAGCAGCTTGATGGGACAGGAACTGAGGGAGCAGTTCTTC. Protein sequence: CASSLMGQELREQFF.

This chain connects TRBV7-6 to TRBJ2-5, with 7 bases aligning to TRBD2. V dropped 4 bases and J dropped 3; count of bases not matched to a gene: 11. CDR3 length: 16 amino acids. Germline assignment: CDR1 SGHVS and CDR2 FNYEAQ. Here the CDR3 reads CASSSSGLLREETQYF. The CDR3, as DNA: TGTGCCAGCAGCTCTTCGGGACTACTTAGGGAAGAGACCCAGTACTTC.

The chain is built from TRBV5-5 and TRBJ2-6, with unresolved D. CDR1 is SGHKS, CDR2 YYEKEE, per germline (reference sequence). Trimming shortened V by 4 bases and J by 0 bases, and 8 bases separated the two germline ends. The CDR3 loop spans 15 amino acids. Written as DNA, the CDR3 is TGTGCCAGCAGCGCTCCTGGCTCTGGGGCCAACGTCCTGACTTTC. Translation gives CASSAPGSGANVLTF.

This sequence joins TRBV4-2 and TRBJ2-1; tentatively, D is TRBD2 (6 bases). In germline, CDR1 is LGHNA, CDR2 YNFKEQ. The CDR3 spans 16 residues. V was trimmed by 2 bases and J by 7 bases, leaving 18 bases between them. The CDR3 sequence is CASSQRAGSMGNEQFF. CDR3 sequence (DNA): TGTGCCAGCAGCCAACGAGCGGGTTCTATGGGGAATGAGCAGTTCTTC.

DNA of the CDR3: TGTGCCAGCAGCACCTACCGGGACAGGGTGACTCGGACCCAGTACTTC. It encodes CASSTYRDRVTRTQYF. The chain carries TRBV7-8 and TRBJ2-5; 9 nucleotides agree with TRBD1. Germline V lookup: CDR1 SGHVS, CDR2 FQNEAQ. There are 16 residues in the CDR3. Unmatched junction bases numbered 14, after V lost 5 bases and J lost 7 bases.